A selection of T cell receptor beta chains follows, all from one sample in a study of T cell repertoires in aging, cancer and after chemotherapy. TCRdb re-derived calls from the multiplex PCR reads in MiXCR, one entry per CDR3 protein. The table lists 8,500 to 10,000 distinct CDR3 sequences, around 33% of them singletons. The specimen sequenced was blood. All receptors derive from a human donor in good health. The donor label of this sample is uncertain. Both conserved end residues are part of each CDR3. The D gene is left open where the match is weak. The listing skips clone size in some rows; elsewhere it reads once, few, many or a size class.

D: -
size: -
V: TRBV5-5
J: TRBJ2-5
CDR3: CASSLGQVYQETQYF
DNA: TGTGCCAGCAGCTTGGGGCAAGTGTACCAAGAGACCCAGTACTTC

D: -
size: once
V: TRBV5-6
J: TRBJ2-1
CDR3: CASSLVAGDEQFF
DNA: TGTGCCAGCAGCTTGGTTGCCGGGGATGAGCAGTTCTTC

D: -
size: -
V: TRBV19
J: TRBJ2-4
CDR3: CASSTVVAKNIQYF
DNA: TGTGCCAGTAGTACGGTAGTAGCCAAAAACATTCAGTACTTC

D: -
size: -
V: TRBV13
J: TRBJ2-3
CDR3: CASSNPSGVGTQYF
DNA: TGTGCCAGCAGTAACCCTTCTGGGGTGGGTACGCAGTATTTT

D: TRBD2
size: few
V: TRBV15
J: TRBJ2-1
CDR3: CATSQRRLALQFF
DNA: TGTGCCACCAGCCAAAGAAGACTAGCCCTTCAGTTCTTC

D: TRBD1
size: few
V: TRBV6-1
J: TRBJ2-1
CDR3: CASSYSTGTGRGSSYNEQFF
DNA: TGTGCCAGCAGTTACTCTACTGGGACAGGGCGGGGCAGCTCCTACAATGAGCAGTTCTTC

D: TRBD2
size: few
V: TRBV4-3
J: TRBJ2-3
CDR3: CASRQNVAGDTQYF
DNA: TGCGCCAGCAGACAGAATGTAGCGGGTGACACGCAGTATTTT

D: -
size: few
V: TRBV5-5
J: TRBJ2-7
CDR3: CASSPRIWDGSYEQYF
DNA: TGTGCCAGCAGCCCACGGATATGGGACGGCTCCTACGAGCAGTACTTC

D: -
size: few
V: TRBV19
J: TRBJ1-5
CDR3: CASNPAGQSNQPQHF
DNA: TGTGCCAGTAATCCGGCAGGTCAAAGCAATCAGCCCCAGCATTTT

D: -
size: few
V: TRBV12-3/TRBV12-4
J: TRBJ2-1
CDR3: CASSLQGSYIEQFF
DNA: TGTGCCAGCAGTTTACAGGGAAGCTACATTGAGCAGTTCTTC

D: -
size: -
V: TRBV12-3/TRBV12-4
J: TRBJ2-1
CDR3: CASRTGLEQFF
DNA: TGTGCCAGCAGGACTGGACTTGAGCAGTTCTTC

D: -
size: -
V: TRBV29-1
J: TRBJ1-1
CDR3: CSVAQGNTEAFF
DNA: TGCAGCGTCGCGCAGGGTAACACTGAAGCTTTCTTT